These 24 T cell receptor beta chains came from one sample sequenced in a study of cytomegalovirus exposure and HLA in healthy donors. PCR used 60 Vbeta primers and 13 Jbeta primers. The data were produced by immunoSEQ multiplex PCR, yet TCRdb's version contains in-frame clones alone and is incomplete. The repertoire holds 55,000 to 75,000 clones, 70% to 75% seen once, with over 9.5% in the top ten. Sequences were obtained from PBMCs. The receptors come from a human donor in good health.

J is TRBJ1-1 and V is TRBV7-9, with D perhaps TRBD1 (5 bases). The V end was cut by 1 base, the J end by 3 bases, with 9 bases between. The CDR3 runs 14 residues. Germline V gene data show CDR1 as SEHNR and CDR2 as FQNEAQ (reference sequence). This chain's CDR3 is CASSLGGGYTEAFF. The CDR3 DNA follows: TGTGCCAGCAGCTTAGGCGGGGGGTACACTGAAGCTTTCTTT.

The CDR3 protein is CASSKHDRIYPYEQYF. The DNA of the CDR3 is TGTGCCAGCAGCAAACACGACAGAATATACCCCTACGAGCAGTACTTC. This sequence joins TRBV11-2 and TRBJ2-7, with D maybe TRBD1 (5 bases). Trimming shortened V by 5 bases and J by 2 bases, and 19 bases separated the two germline ends. This CDR3 has 16 amino acids. Per the germline V gene, CDR1 is SGHAT and CDR2 is FQNNGV. Using reference TRBV11-2 and TRBJ2-7 for the parts outside the CDR3, the full variable domain is EAGVAQSPRYKIIEKRQSVAFWCNPISGHATLYWYQQILGQGPKLLIQFQNNGVVDDSQLPKDRFSAERLKGVDSTLKIQPAKLEDSAVYLCASSKHDRIYPYEQYFGPGTRLTVT.

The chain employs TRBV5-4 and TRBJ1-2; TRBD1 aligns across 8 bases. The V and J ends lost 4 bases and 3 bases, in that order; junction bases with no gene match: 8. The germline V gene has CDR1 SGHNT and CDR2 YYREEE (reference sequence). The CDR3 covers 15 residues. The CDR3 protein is CASSTNDRGDYGYTF. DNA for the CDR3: TGTGCCAGCAGCACAAATGACAGGGGCGACTATGGCTACACCTTC.

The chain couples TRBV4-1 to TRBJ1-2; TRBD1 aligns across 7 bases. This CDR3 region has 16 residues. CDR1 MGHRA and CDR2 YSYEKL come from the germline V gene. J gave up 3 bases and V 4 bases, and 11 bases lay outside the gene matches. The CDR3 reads CASSLSSGTADYGYTF. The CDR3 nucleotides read TGCGCCAGCAGCCTCTCCTCCGGGACAGCCGACTATGGCTACACCTTC.

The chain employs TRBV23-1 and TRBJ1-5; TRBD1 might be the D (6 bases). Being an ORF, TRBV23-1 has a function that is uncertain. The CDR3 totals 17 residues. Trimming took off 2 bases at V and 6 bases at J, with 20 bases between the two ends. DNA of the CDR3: TGCGCCAGCAGTCAAAGGGCGCACAGGGTTAGGCCTCAGCCCCAGCATTTT. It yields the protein CASSQRAHRVRPQPQHF.

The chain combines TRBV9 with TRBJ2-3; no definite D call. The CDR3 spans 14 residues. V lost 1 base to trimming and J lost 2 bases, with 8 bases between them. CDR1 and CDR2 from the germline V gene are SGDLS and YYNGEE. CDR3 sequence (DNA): TGTGCCAGCAGCGTACAGTTTTCCACAGATACGCAGTATTTT. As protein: CASSVQFSTDTQYF.

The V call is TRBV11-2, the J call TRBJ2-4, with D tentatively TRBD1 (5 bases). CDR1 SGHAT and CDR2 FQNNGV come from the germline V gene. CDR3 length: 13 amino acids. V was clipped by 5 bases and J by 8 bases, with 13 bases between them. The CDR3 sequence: CASSVGSRDIQYF. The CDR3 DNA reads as TGTGCCAGCAGCGTCGGATCCAGGGACATTCAGTACTTC. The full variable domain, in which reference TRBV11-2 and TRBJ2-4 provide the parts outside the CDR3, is EAGVAQSPRYKIIEKRQSVAFWCNPISGHATLYWYQQILGQGPKLLIQFQNNGVVDDSQLPKDRFSAERLKGVDSTLKIQPAKLEDSAVYLCASSVGSRDIQYFGAGTRLSVL.

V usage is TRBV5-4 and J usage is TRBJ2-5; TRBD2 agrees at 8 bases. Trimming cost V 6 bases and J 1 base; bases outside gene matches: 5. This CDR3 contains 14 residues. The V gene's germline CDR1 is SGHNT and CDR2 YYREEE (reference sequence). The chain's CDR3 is CASKIAGPQETQYF. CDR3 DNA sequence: TGTGCCAGCAAAATAGCGGGGCCCCAAGAGACCCAGTACTTC.

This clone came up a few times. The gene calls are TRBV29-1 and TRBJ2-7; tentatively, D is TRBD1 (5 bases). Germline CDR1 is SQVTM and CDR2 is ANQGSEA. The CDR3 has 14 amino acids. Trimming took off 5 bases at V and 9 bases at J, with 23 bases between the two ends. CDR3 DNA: TGCAGCGTTACCAAGGACACCGAGGTAATGCGGCAGTACTTC. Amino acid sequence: CSVTKDTEVMRQYF.

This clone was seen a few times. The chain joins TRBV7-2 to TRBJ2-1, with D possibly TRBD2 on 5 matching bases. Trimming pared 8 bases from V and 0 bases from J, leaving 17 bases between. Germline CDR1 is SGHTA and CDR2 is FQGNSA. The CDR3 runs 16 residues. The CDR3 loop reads CASRSGGGSSYNEQFF. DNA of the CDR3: TGTGCCAGCCGAAGTGGAGGCGGATCCTCCTACAATGAGCAGTTCTTC.

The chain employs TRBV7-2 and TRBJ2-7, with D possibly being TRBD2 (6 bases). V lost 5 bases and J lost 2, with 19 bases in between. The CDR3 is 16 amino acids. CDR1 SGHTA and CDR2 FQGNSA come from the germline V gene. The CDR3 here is CASSIRGGPQTYEQYF. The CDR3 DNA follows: TGTGCCAGCAGCATCCGCGGAGGGCCCCAAACCTACGAGCAGTACTTC.

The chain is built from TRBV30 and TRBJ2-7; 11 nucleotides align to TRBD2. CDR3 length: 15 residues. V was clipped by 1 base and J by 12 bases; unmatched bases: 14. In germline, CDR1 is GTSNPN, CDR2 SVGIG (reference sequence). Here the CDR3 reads CAWSATSGKAVVRYF. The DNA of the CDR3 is TGTGCCTGGAGTGCGACTAGCGGGAAGGCCGTAGTCCGGTACTTC.

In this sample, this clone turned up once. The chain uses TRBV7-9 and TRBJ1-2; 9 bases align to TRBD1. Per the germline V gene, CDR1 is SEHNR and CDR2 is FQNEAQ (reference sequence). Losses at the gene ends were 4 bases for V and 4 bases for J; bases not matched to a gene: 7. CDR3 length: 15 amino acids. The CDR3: CASSSWDREAYGYTF. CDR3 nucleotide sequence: TGTGCCAGCAGCTCCTGGGACAGGGAGGCCTATGGCTACACCTTC.

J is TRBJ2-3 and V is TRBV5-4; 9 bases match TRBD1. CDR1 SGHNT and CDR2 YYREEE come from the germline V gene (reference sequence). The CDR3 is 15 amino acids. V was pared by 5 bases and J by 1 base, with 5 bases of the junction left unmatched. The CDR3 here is CASSGRDRGTDTQYF. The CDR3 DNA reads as TGTGCCAGCAGTGGCCGGGACAGGGGCACAGATACGCAGTATTTT.

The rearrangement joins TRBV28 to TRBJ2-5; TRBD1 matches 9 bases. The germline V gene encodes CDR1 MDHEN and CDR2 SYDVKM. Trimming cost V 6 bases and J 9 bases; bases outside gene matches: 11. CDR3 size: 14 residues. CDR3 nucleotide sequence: TGTGCCAGCAGCCCTCGGGACAGGGATCGTCCCCAGTACTTC. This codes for CASSPRDRDRPQYF.

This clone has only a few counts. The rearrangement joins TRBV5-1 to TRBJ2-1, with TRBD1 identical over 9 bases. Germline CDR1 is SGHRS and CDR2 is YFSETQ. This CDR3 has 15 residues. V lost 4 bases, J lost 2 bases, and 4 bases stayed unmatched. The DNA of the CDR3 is TGCGCCAGCAGCCGTCGACAGGGGGCCTACAATGAGCAGTTCTTC. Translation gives CASSRRQGAYNEQFF.

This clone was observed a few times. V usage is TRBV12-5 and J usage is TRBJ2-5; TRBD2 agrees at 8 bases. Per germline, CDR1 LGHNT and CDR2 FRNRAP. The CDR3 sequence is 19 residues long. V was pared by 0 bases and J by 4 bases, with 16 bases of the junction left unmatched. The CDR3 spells CASGLVEDGRASLRETQYF. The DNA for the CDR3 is TGTGCTAGTGGTTTGGTAGAGGACGGGAGGGCCTCGTTGAGAGAGACCCAGTACTTC.

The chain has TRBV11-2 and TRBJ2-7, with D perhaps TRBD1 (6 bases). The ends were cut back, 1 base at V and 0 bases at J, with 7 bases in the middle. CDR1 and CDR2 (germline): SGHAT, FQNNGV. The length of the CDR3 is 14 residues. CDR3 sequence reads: CASSLGGGSYEQYF. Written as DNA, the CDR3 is TGTGCCAGCAGCTTAGGAGGGGGCTCCTACGAGCAGTACTTC.

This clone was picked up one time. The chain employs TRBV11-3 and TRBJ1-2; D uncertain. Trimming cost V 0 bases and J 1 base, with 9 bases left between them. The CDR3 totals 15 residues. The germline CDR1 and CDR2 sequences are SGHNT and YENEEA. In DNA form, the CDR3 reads TGTGCCAGCAGCTTAGATCTCGGCGGTAACTATGGCTACACCTTC. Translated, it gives CASSLDLGGNYGYTF.

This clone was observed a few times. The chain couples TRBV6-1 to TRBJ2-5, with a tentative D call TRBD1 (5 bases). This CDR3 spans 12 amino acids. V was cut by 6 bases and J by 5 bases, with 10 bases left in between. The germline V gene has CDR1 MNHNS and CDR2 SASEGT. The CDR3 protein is CASSKGWETQYF. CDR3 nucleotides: TGTGCCAGCAGCAAGGGGTGGGAGACCCAGTACTTC.

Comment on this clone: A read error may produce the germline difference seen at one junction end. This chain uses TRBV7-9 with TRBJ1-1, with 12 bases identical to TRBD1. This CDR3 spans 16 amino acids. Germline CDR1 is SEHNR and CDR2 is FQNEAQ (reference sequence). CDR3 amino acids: CSSSSRDRGRGTEAFF. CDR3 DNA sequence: TGTTCCAGCAGCTCCAGGGACAGGGGGCGAGGCACTGAAGCTTTCTTT.

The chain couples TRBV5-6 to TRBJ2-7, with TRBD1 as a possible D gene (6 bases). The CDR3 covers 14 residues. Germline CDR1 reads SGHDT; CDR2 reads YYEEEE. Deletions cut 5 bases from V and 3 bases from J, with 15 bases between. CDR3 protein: CASRGTGLGYEQYF. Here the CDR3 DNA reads TGTGCCAGCAGGGGTACAGGGTTAGGCTACGAGCAGTACTTC.

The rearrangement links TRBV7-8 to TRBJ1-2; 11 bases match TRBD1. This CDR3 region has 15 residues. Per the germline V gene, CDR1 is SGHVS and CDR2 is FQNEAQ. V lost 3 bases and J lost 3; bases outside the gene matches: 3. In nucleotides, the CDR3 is TGTGCCAGCAGCTTCCGGGACAGGGGGGACTATGGCTACACCTTC. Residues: CASSFRDRGDYGYTF.

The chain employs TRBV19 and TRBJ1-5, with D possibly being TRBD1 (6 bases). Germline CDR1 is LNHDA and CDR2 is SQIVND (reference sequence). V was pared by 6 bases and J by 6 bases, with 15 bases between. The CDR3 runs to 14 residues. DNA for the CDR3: TGTGCCAGTAGCCTGACAGGCCCAAGTCAGCCCCAGCATTTT. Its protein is CASSLTGPSQPQHF. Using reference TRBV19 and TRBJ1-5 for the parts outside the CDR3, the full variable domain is DGGITQSPKYLFRKEGQNVTLSCEQNLNHDAMYWYRQDPGQGLRLIYYSQIVNDFQKGDIAEGYSVSREKKESFPLTVTSAQKNPTAFYLCASSLTGPSQPQHFGDGTRLSIL.